This T cell receptor (beta chain) is drawn from a study of tumor-infiltrating lymphocytes in primary liver carcinoma. Study-level points and caveats: Tumors significantly exceeded blood in top-250-clone fraction (p = 0.039).

CDR1 is MDHEN and CDR2 is SYDVKM in the germline V gene. Trimming removed 9 bases from V and 1 base from J; junction bases left unmatched: 14. The CDR3 contains 16 residues. Note on this clonotype: Its antigen is as yet unknown.

Synthesis of TCR beta cDNA was carried out from about 540 ng total RNA with a constant-region primer. What produced the TCR beta libraries was three nested multiplex PCR rounds using slightly modified ARM-PCR. Rounds one and two of PCR, each of 10 cycles, were primed with TRBV1-TRBV30 forward primers and a C-beta reverse primer. TCRdb processed the multiplex PCR reads anew with MiXCR; each CDR3 protein has one entry. This table has 300,000 to 400,000 distinct CDR3 sequences, about two thirds appearing once. Germline DNA was also extracted, while the blood RNA originated from unsorted whole blood. The chain recombines TRBV28 with TRBJ1-1; TRBD1 matches 7 bases. The sequence was obtained from a man between 40 and 49 years old with primary liver carcinoma and hepatitis B virus infection. The specimen sequenced was peripheral blood. CDR3 sequence: CASPPRGGLKNTEAFF. The CDR3 DNA follows: TGTGCCAGTCCCCCTCGAGGGGGCTTAAAGAACACTGAAGCTTTCTTT.